These 8 T cell receptor beta chains originate from one sample sequenced in a study of blood T cell repertoires in COVID-19 (TCRdb year 2020). The library relied on the immunoSEQ multiplex PCR assay. TCRdb mirrors the immuneACCESS table, restricted to in-frame sequences. Some clones are absent from its copies; in checked studies, under half trace to an unresolved V gene, and the reason for the others is unknown. Here the sample has about 15,000 clones; 70% to 90% occur a single time. Approximately 3.1% of the sample belongs to the ten largest clones. Sequenced: peripheral blood. These receptors were taken from a human donor in a cohort sampled during active COVID-19.

CDR3 DNA sequence: TGTGCCAGCAGCGAACTGCGGGGTAGCTATGGCTACACCTTC. The encoded protein is CASSELRGSYGYTF. The V gene is TRBV5-8, the J gene TRBJ1-2, with D hard to call. Germline V lookup: CDR1 SGHTS, CDR2 YDEGEE. The CDR3 runs to 14 residues. Trimming took off 4 bases at V and 4 bases at J, with 14 bases between the two ends.

This chain joins TRBV7-2 and TRBJ2-5; TRBD2 matches 8 bases. The CDR3 totals 17 residues. Germline assignment: CDR1 SGHTA and CDR2 FQGNSA. Trimming cost V 0 bases and J 4 bases; bases outside gene matches: 10. CDR3 coding DNA: TGTGCCAGCAGCTTAGCGGCGGGGGGTGTGGCGTCAGAGACCCAGTACTTC. Translation gives CASSLAAGGVASETQYF. Using reference TRBV7-2 and TRBJ2-5 for the parts outside the CDR3, the full variable domain is GAGVSQSPSNKVTEKGKDVELRCDPISGHTALYWYRQSLGQGLEFLIYFQGNSAPDKSGLPSDRFSAERTGGSVSTLTIQRTQQEDSAVYLCASSLAAGGVASETQYFGPGTRLLVL.

This chain's CDR3 is CASSLEGQGAREQYF. CDR3 in DNA: TGCGCCAGCAGCTTGGAGGGACAGGGGGCGCGGGAGCAGTACTTC. The genes are TRBV5-1 and TRBJ2-7, with 12 bases that match TRBD1. The CDR3 has 15 residues. Germline CDR1 SGHRS, CDR2 YFSETQ. V was clipped by 0 bases and J by 7 bases; unmatched bases: 5.

The chain has TRBV29-1 and TRBJ2-7; possibly TRBD1 for D (6 bases). Germline V gene data show CDR1 as SQVTM and CDR2 as ANQGSEA. This CDR3 has 15 residues. Trimming cost V 3 bases and J 0 bases, with 15 bases left between them. The CDR3 reads CSVDVQGPPSYEQYF. Here the CDR3 DNA reads TGCAGCGTTGACGTACAGGGCCCCCCCTCCTACGAGCAGTACTTC.

The chain recombines TRBV4-2 with TRBJ1-6; tentatively, D is TRBD1 (5 bases). This CDR3 region has 14 residues. CDR1 LGHNA and CDR2 YNFKEQ come from the germline V gene. V shed 1 base and J shed 8 bases, with 9 bases lying between them. CDR3 DNA: TGTGCCAGCAGCCAAGGGTTAGGGGATTCACCCCTCCACTTT. Translation gives CASSQGLGDSPLHF.

The chain couples TRBV29-1 to TRBJ2-7, with 9 nucleotides matching TRBD1. CDR1 and CDR2 (germline): SQVTM, ANQGSEA. V dropped 7 bases and J dropped 6; count of bases not matched to a gene: 10. The CDR3 has 13 amino acids. In DNA, the CDR3 is TGCAGCGGAGTCCGGGACAGGGAGGCCGAGCAGTACTTC. Translated: CSGVRDREAEQYF.

The chain recombines TRBV27 with TRBJ1-3; weak D call: TRBD1 (5 bases). The ends were cut back, 3 bases at V and 0 bases at J, with 18 bases in the middle. The CDR3 spans 18 residues. Germline V CDR1 and CDR2: MNHEY, SMNVEV (reference sequence). CDR3 DNA sequence: TGTGCCAGCAGTTTGGGAGGGGATTCATTTCACTCTGGAAACACCATATATTTT. It specifies CASSLGGDSFHSGNTIYF.

The chain employs TRBV6-5 and TRBJ2-7; D perhaps matches TRBD2 (7 bases). Trimming removed 0 bases at V and 1 base at J, with 13 bases between. Germline V gene lookup returns CDR1 MNHEY and CDR2 SVGAGI. The CDR3 has 16 residues. The CDR3 region has the DNA TGTGCCAGCAGTTACTCGATTGGGGGGGCGTCCTACGAGCAGTACTTC. It is translated as CASSYSIGGASYEQYF.